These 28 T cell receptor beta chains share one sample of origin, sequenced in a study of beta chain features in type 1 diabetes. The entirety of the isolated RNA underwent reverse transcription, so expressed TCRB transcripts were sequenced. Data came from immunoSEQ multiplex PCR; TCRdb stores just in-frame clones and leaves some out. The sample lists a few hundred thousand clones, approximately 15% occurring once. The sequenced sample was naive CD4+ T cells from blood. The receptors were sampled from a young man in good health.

The CDR3 loop reads CASSIRIPGQGLGNEQFF. The CDR3 bases are TGCGCCAGCAGCATACGAATCCCCGGACAGGGTTTAGGCAATGAGCAGTTCTTC. The chain has TRBV5-1 and TRBJ2-1; TRBD1 agrees at 8 bases. The CDR3 contains 18 residues. Trimming cost V 4 bases and J 6 bases; bases outside gene matches: 18. Germline CDR1 and CDR2: SGHRS and YFSETQ.

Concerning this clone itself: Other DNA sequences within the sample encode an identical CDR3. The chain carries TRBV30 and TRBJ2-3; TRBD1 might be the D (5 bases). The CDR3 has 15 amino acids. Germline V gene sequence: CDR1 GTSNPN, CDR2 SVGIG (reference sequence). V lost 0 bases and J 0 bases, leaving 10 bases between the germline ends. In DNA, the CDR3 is TGTGCCTGGAGTGTCCTTGGGGCTAGCACAGATACGCAGTATTTT. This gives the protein CAWSVLGASTDTQYF.

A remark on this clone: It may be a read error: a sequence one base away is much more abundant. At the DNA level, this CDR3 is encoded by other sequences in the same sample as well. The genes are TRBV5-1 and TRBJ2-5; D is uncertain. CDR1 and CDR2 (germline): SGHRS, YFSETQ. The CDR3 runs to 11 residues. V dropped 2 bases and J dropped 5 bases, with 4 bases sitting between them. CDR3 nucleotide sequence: TGCGCCAGCAGCTTAGCGGAGACCCAGTACTTC. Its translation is CASSLAETQYF.

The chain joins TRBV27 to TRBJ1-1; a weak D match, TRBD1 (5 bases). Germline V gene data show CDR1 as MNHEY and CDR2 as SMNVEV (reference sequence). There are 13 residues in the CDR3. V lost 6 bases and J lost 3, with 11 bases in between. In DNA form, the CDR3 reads TGTGCCAGCAGGGCAGGGCGCGACACTGAAGCTTTCTTT. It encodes CASRAGRDTEAFF.

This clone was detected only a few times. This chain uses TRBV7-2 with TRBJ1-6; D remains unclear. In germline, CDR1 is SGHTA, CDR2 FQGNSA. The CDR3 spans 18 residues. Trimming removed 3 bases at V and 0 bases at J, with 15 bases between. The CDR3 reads CASSLLGRQSSYNSPLHF. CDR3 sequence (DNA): TGTGCCAGCAGCTTGCTAGGACGCCAGAGCTCCTATAATTCACCCCTCCACTTT.

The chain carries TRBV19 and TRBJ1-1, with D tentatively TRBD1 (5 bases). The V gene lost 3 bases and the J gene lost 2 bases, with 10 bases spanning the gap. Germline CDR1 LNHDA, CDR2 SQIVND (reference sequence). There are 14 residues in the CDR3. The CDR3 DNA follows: TGTGCCAGTAGTATCGGGGCAGTTAACACTGAAGCTTTCTTT. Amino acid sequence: CASSIGAVNTEAFF.

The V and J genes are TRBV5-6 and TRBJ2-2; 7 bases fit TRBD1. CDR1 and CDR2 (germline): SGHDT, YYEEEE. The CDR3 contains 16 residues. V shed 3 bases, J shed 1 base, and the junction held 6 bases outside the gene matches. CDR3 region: CASSSPGTENTGELFF. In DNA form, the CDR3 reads TGTGCCAGCAGCTCCCCAGGGACAGAGAACACCGGGGAGCTGTTTTTT. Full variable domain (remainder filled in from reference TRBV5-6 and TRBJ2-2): DAGVTQSPTHLIKTRGQQVTLRCSPKSGHDTVSWYQQALGQGPQFIFQYYEEEERQRGNFPDRFSGHQFPNYSSELNVNALLLGDSALYLCASSSPGTENTGELFFGEGSRLTVL.

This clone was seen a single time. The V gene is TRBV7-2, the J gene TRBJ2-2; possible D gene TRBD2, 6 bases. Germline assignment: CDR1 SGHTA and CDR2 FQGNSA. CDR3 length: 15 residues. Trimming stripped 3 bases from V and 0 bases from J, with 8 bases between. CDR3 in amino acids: CASSFTGANTGELFF. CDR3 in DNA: TGTGCCAGCAGCTTTACGGGGGCGAACACCGGGGAGCTGTTTTTT.

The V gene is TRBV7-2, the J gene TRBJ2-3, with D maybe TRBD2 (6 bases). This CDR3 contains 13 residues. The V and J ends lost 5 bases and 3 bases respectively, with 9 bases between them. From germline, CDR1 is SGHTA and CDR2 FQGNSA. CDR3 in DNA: TGTGCCAGCAGCAGGGACTCGACAGATACGCAGTATTTT. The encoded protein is CASSRDSTDTQYF.

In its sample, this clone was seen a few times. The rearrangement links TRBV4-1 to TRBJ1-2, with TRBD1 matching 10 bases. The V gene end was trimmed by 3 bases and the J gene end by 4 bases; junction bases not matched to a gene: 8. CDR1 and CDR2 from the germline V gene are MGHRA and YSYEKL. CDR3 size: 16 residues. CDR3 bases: TGCGCCAGCAGCCACCCGACAGGGGGCGCCGGCTATGGCTACACCTTC. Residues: CASSHPTGGAGYGYTF.

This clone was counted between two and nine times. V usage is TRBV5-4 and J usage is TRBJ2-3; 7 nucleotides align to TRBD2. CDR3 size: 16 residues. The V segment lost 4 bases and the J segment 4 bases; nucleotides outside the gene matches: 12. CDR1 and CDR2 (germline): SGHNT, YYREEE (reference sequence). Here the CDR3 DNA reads TGTGCCAGCAGCGGGCTGAGCGGGATTAGGTCAGATACGCAGTATTTT. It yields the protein CASSGLSGIRSDTQYF.

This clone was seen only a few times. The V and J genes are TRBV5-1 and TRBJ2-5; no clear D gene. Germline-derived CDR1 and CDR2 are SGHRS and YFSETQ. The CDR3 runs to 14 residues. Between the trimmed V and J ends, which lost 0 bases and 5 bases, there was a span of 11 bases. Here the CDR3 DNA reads TGCGCCAGCAGCTTGGGGCAAACAAGGGAGACCCAGTACTTC. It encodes CASSLGQTRETQYF.

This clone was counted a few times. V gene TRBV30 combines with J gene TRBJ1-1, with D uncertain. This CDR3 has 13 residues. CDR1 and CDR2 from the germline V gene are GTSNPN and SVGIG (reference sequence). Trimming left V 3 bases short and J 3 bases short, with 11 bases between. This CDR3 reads CAWSPLGHTEAFF. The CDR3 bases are TGTGCCTGGAGCCCCCTCGGGCACACTGAAGCTTTCTTT.

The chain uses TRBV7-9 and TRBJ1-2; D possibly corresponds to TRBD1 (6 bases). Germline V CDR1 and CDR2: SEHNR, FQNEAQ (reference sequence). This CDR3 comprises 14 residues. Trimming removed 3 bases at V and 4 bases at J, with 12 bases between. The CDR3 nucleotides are TGTGCCAGCAGCTTCACCACAGGGTTCTATGGCTACACCTTC. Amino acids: CASSFTTGFYGYTF.

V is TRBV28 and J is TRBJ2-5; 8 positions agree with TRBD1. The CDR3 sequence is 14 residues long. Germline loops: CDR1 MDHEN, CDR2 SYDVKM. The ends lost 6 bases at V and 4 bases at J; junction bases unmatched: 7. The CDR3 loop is CASRSTGAGETQYF. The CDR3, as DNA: TGTGCCAGCAGATCGACAGGGGCTGGAGAGACCCAGTACTTC.

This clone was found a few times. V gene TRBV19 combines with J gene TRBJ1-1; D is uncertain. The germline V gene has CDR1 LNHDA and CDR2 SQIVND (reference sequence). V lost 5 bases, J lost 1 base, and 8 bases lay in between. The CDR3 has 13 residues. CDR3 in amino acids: CASSRVANTEAFF. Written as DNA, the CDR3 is TGTGCCAGTAGTCGGGTAGCGAACACTGAAGCTTTCTTT.

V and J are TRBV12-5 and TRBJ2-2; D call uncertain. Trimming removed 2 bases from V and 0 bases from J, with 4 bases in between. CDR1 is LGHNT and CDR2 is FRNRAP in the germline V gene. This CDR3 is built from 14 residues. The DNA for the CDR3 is TGTGCTAGTGGTTTGAGGACGAACACCGGGGAGCTGTTTTTT. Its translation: CASGLRTNTGELFF.

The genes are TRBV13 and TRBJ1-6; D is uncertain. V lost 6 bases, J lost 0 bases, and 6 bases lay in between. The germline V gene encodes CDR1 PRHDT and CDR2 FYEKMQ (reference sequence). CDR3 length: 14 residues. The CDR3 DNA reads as TGTGCCAGCAGGTTGAGCTCCTATAATTCACCCCTCCACTTT. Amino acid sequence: CASRLSSYNSPLHF. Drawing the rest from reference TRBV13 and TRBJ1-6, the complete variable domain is AAGVIQSPRHLIKEKRETATLKCYPIPRHDTVYWYQQGPGQDPQFLISFYEKMQSDKGSIPDRFSAQQFSDYHSELNMSSLELGDSALYFCASRLSSYNSPLHFGNGTRLTVT.

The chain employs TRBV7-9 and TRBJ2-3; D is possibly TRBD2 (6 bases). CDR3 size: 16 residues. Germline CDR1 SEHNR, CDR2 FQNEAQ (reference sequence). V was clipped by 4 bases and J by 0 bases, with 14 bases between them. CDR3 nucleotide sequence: TGTGCCAGCAGCTCAGTCCCGGGACTGAGCACAGATACGCAGTATTTT. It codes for CASSSVPGLSTDTQYF.

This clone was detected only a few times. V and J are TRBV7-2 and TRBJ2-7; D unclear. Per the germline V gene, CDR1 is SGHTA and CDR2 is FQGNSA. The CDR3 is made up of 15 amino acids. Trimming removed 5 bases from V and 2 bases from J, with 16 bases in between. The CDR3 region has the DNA TGTGCCAGCAGCCCATTAACATCCGTGACCTACGAGCAGTACTTC. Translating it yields CASSPLTSVTYEQYF.

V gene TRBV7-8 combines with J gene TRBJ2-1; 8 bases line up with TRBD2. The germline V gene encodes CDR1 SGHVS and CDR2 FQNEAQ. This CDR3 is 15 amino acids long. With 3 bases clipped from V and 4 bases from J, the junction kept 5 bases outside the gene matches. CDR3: CASSFTGTSYNEQFF. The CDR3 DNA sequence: TGTGCCAGCAGCTTCACCGGGACTAGTTACAATGAGCAGTTCTTC.

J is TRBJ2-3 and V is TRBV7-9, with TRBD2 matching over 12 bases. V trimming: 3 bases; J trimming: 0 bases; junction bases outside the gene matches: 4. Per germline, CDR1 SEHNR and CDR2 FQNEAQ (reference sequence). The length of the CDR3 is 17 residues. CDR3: CASSFDLAGGSTDTQYF. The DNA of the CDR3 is TGTGCCAGCAGCTTCGATCTAGCGGGGGGGAGCACAGATACGCAGTATTTT.

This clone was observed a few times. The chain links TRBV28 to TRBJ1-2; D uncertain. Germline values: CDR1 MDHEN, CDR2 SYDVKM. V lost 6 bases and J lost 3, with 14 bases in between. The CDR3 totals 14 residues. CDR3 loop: CASRYPTEDYGYTF. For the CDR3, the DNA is TGTGCCAGCAGATACCCAACAGAAGACTATGGCTACACCTTC.

CDR3 sequence: CASSSRTGGAETQYF. The DNA of the CDR3 is TGTGCCAGCAGCTCGAGGACAGGGGGCGCAGAGACCCAGTACTTC. The genes are TRBV5-4 and TRBJ2-5; TRBD1 matches at 11 bases. The J segment lost 4 bases and the V segment lost 3 bases, leaving 5 bases of the junction unmatched. CDR1 and CDR2 from the germline V gene are SGHNT and YYREEE (reference sequence). This CDR3 is 15 amino acids long.

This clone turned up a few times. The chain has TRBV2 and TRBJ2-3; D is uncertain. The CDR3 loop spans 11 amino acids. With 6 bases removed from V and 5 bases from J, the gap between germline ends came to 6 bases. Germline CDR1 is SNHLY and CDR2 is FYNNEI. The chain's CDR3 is CASRNGDTQYF. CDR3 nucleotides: TGTGCCAGCAGAAACGGAGATACGCAGTATTTT.

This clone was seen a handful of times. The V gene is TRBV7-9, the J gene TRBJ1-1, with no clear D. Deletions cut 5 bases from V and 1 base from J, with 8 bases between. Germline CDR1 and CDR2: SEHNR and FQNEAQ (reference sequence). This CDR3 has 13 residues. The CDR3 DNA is TGTGCCAGCAGCCTCGGAACGAACACTGAAGCTTTCTTT. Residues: CASSLGTNTEAFF.

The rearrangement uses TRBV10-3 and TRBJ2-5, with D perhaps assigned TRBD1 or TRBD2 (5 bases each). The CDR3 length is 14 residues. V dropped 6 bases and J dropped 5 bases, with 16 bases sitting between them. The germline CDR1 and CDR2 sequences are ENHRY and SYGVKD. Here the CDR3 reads CAIRSGTSEETQYF. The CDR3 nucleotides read TGTGCCATCAGAAGTGGGACCTCAGAGGAGACCCAGTACTTC.

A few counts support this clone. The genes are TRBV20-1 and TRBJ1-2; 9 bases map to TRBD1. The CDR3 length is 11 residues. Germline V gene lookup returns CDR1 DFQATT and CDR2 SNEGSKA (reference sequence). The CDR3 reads CRGQGPNGYTF. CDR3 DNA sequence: TGCAGGGGACAGGGACCGAATGGCTACACCTTC.